This T cell receptor beta chain was sequenced for a study of blood T cell repertoires in COVID-19 (dated by TCRdb to about 2020). Study-level background: Samples covering the acute and convalescent phases of COVID-19 were provided by collaborators in the United States, Italy and Spain. The prospective study material was composed of cDNA or gDNA derived from T cells, B-cell-depleted T cells, or PBMCs. Subjects who had been exposed to COVID-19, were actively infected with it, or had recovered from it provided the deeply sampled blood TCRbeta repertoires that made up the dataset. The repertoires were released in a freely available public database meant as a resource for research on the immune response to SARS-CoV-2. The samples were drawn from the first 160 participants of the ongoing ImmuneRACE study and from some 1,300 subjects provided by 6 global collaborators. Sample metadata almost always included a de-identified subject ID, COVID-19 status, age in years and sex. HLA class I and class II types, where available, came from metadata supplied by the sample provider rather than from assay-based typing.

The CDR3 measures 14 amino acids from cysteine to phenylalanine. Just the 42-base CDR3 DNA is kept, in frame starting at base 1. V lost 3 bases and J lost 5 bases; the stretch between them is 13 bases long. CDR1 and CDR2, per the germline V gene (reference sequence), are SSHAT and FNYEAQ. Broad study findings and their caveats: Clinical and demographic metadata were provided uncurated, with the amount varying by source and participant.

One collaborating source in Seattle enrolled patients during active infection and followed them longitudinally through the course of disease. Each collaborating institution followed its own protocols to collect whole blood in K2EDTA tubes. For TCRbeta analysis, collaborators shipped samples as frozen whole blood, isolated PBMCs, or DNA extracted from either of those sample types. About this clone itself: This receptor's antigen is unknown. Within one base of it there is no much larger clone, and no base qualities were kept.

TCRbeta CDR3 regions were amplified from genomic DNA using the immunoSEQ Assay, a bias-controlled multiplex PCR. Regarding the original processing steps: Within the assay, amplification of reference gene primers was used to estimate how many nucleated cells each sample contained. To quantify the absolute abundance of each unique TCRbeta CDR3 rearrangement, sequence reads were collapsed and filtered. For each sample, productive Simpson clonality was calculated as the square root of Simpson's diversity index over productive rearrangements. TCRdb re-hosts the immuneACCESS table, in-frame sequences only. Its copies lack some clones; in the studies checked, an unresolved V gene accounts for under half of them, and the cause for the rest is not known. From that table come the V and J calls and clone size; the DNA was used to work out D and trimming. This sample is represented by around 200,000 clones; approximately 83% of them were singletons. About 7% of the sample goes to the ten largest clones.

Recombination linked TRBV7-7 to TRBJ2-5; the D gene remains uncertain. The receptor comes from a woman between 40 and 50 years old with COVID-19, enrolled during active disease. Source material: peripheral blood. At the DNA level, the sequence is TGTGCCAGCAGCTTCGGTCAGTACGGGGAGACCCAGTACTTC. Its protein product is CASSFGQYGETQYF.